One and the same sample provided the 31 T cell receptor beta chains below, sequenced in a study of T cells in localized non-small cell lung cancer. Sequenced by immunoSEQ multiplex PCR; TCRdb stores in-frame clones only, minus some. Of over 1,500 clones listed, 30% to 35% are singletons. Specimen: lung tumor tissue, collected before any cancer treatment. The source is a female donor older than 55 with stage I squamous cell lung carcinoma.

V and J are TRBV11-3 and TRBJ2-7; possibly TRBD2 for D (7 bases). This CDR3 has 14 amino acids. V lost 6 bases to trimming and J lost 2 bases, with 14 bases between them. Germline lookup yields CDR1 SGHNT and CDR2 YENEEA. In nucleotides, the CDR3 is TGTGCCAGCAGTTTGGGCGGGGGCACCTACGAGCAGTACTTC. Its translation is CASSLGGGTYEQYF.

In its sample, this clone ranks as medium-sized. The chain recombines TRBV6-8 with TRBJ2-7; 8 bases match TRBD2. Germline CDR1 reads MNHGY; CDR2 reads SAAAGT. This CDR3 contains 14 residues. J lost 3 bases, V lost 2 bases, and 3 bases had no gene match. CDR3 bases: TGTGCCAGCAGTTACCGTCTAGCGGGCTACGAGCAGTACTTC. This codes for CASSYRLAGYEQYF.

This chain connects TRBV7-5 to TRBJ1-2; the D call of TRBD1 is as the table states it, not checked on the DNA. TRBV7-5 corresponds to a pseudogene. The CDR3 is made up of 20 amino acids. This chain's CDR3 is CASSSDKYRGVYFGAGGYTF. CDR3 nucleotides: TGTGCCAGCAGTTCTGATAAGTACAGGGGAGTCTATTTCGGTGCCGGTGGCTACACCTTC.

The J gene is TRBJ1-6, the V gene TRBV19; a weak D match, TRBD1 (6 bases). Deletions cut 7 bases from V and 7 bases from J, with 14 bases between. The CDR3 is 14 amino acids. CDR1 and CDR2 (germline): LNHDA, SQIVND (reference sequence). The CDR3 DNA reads TGTGCCAGTACTCCAGGGGCTACAAATTCACCCCTCCACTTT. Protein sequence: CASTPGATNSPLHF.

The CDR3 DNA is TGTGCTAGTTCTCTGGGGGGCGGCAATCAGCCCCAGCATTTT. This codes for CASSLGGGNQPQHF. The chain is built from TRBV12-5 and TRBJ1-5; a weak D match, TRBD1 (6 bases). This CDR3 spans 14 amino acids. The germline gives CDR1 LGHNT, CDR2 FRNRAP. The V end lost 8 bases, the J end lost 2 bases, and 13 bases lay between the germline ends.

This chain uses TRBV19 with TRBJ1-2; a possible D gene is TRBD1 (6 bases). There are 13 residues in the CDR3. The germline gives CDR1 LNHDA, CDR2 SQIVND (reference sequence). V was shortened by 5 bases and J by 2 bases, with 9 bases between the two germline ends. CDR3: CASSYRVNYGYTF. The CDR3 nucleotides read TGTGCCAGTAGTTACAGGGTAAACTATGGCTACACCTTC.

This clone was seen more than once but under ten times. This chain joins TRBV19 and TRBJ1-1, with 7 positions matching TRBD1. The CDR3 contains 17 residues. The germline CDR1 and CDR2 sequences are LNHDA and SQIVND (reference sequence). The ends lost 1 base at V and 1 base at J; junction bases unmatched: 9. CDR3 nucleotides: TGTGCCAGTAGTATAGCCCAGGGGGTTGGGACGAACACTGAAGCTTTCTTT. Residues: CASSIAQGVGTNTEAFF.

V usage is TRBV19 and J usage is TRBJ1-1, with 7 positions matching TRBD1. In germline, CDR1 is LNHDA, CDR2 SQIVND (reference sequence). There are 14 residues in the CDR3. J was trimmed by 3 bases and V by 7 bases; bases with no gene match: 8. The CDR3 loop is CASNTRGRDTEAFF. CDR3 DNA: TGTGCCAGTAATACCAGGGGGAGGGACACTGAAGCTTTCTTT. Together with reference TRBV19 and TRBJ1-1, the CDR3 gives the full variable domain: DGGITQSPKYLFRKEGQNVTLSCEQNLNHDAMYWYRQDPGQGLRLIYYSQIVNDFQKGDIAEGYSVSREKKESFPLTVTSAQKNPTAFYLCASNTRGRDTEAFFGQGTRLTVV.

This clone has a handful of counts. The CDR3 nucleotides read TGTGCCAGTAGTAAAGCGGGATGGGATACGCAGTATTTT. Its protein is CASSKAGWDTQYF. The chain links TRBV19 to TRBJ2-3; TRBD2 agrees at 7 bases. From germline, CDR1 is LNHDA and CDR2 SQIVND (reference sequence). The ends lost 4 bases at V and 6 bases at J; junction bases unmatched: 4. This CDR3 is built from 13 residues.

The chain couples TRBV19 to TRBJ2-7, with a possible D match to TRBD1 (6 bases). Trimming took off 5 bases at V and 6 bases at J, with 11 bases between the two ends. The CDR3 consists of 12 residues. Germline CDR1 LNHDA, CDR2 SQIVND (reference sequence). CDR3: CASSASRGEQYF. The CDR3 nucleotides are TGTGCCAGTAGTGCTTCCAGGGGCGAGCAGTACTTC.

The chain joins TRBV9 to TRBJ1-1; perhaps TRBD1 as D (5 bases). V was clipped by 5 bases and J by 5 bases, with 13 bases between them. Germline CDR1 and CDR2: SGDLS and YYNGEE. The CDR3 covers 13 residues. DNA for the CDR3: TGTGCCAGCAGTTCAGACAGACGAACTGAAGCTTTCTTT. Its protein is CASSSDRRTEAFF.

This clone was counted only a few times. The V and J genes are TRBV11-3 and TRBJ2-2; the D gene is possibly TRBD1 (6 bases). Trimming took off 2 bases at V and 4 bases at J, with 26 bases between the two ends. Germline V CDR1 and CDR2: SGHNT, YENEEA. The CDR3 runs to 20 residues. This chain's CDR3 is CASSLSYGLQGRLGTGELFF. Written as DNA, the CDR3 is TGTGCCAGCAGCTTATCGTACGGGTTACAGGGTAGACTGGGCACCGGGGAGCTGTTTTTT.

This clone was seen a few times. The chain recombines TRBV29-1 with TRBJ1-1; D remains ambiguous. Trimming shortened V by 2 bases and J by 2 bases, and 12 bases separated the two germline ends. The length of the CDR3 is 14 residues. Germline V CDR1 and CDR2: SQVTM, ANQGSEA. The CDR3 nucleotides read TGCAGCGTTGAAAGTGTTAGGGATAACACTGAAGCTTTCTTT. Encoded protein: CSVESVRDNTEAFF.

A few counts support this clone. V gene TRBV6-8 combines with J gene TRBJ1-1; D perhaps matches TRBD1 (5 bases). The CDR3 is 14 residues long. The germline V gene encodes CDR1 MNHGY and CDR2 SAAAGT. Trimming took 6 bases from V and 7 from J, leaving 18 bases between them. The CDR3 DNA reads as TGTGCCAGCAGCAACGACCCTGGGGGGAGTGAAGCTTTCTTT. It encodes CASSNDPGGSEAFF.

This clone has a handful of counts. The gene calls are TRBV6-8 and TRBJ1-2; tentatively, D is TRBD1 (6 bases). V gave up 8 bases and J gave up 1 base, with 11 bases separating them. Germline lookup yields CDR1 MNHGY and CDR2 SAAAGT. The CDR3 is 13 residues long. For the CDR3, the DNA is TGTGCCAGCCTACAGGGCCTTAACTATGGCTACACCTTC. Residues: CASLQGLNYGYTF.

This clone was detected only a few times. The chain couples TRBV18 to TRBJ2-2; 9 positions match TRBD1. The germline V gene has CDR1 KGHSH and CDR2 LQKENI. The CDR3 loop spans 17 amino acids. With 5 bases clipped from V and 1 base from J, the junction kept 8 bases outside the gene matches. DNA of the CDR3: TGTGCCAGCTCAGGTGGAATGGGACAGGGGAACACCGGGGAGCTGTTTTTT. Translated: CASSGGMGQGNTGELFF.

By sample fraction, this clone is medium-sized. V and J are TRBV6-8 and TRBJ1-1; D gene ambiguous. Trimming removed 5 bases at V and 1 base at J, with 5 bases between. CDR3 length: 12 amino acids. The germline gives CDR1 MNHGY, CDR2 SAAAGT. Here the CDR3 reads CASSHGNTEAFF. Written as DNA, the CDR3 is TGTGCCAGCAGTCACGGGAACACTGAAGCTTTCTTT.

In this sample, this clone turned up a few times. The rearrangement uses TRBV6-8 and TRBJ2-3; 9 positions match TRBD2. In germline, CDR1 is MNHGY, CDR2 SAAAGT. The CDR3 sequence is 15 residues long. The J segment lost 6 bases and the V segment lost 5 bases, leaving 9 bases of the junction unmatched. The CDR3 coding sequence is TGTGCCAGCAGTGTAGCGGGAGTGAGTGAGGATACGCAGTATTTT. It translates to CASSVAGVSEDTQYF.

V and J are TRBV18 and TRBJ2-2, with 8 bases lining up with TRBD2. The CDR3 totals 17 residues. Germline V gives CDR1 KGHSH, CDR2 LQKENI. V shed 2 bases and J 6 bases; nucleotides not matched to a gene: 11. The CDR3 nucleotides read TGTGCCAGCTCACCAGCGAGCGGGGGTGGATTTGCCGGGGAGCTGTTTTTT. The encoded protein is CASSPASGGGFAGELFF.

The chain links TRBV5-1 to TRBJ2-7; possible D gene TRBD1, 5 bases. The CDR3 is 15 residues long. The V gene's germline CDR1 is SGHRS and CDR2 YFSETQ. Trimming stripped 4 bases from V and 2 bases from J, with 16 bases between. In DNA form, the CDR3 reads TGCGCCAGCAGCGTTTCACAGGACGTCACCTACGAGCAGTACTTC. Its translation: CASSVSQDVTYEQYF.

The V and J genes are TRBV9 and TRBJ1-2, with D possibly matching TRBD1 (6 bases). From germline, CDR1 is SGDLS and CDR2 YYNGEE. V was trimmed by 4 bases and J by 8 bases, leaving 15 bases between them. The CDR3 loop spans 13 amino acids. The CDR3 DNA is TGTGCCAGCAGCACGAATCAGGGGAGAGGCTACACCTTC. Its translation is CASSTNQGRGYTF. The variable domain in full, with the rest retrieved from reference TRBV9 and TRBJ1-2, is DSGVTQTPKHLITATGQRVTLRCSPRSGDLSVYWYQQSLDQGLQFLIQYYNGEERAKGNILERFSAQQFPDLHSELNLSSLELGDSALYFCASSTNQGRGYTFGSGTRLTVV.

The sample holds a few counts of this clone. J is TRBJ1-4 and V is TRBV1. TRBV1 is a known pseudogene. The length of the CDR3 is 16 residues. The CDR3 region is CASSQDPIRGWEKLFF. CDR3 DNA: TGCGCCAGCAGCCAAGATCCTATCCGGGGGTGGGAAAAACTGTTTTTT.

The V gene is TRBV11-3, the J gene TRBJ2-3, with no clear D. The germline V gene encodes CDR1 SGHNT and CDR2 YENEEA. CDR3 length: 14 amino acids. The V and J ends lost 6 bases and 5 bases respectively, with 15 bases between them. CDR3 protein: CASSAETRGDTQYF. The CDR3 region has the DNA TGTGCCAGCAGTGCGGAAACAAGAGGAGATACGCAGTATTTT. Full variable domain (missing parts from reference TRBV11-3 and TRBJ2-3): EAGVVQSPRYKIIEKKQPVAFWCNPISGHNTLYWYLQNLGQGPELLIRYENEEAVDDSQLPKDRFSAERLKGVDSTLKIQPAELGDSAVYLCASSAETRGDTQYFGPGTRLTVL.

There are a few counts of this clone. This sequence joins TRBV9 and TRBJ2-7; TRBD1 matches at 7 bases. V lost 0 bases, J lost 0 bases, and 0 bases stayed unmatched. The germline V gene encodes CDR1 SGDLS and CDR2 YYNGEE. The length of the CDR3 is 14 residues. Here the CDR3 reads CASSVEGASYEQYF. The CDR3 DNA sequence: TGTGCCAGCAGCGTAGAGGGGGCCTCCTACGAGCAGTACTTC.

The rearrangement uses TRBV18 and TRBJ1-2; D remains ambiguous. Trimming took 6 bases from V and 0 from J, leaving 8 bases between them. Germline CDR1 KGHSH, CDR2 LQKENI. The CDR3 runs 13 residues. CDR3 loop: CASSPGANYGYTF. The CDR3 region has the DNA TGTGCCAGCTCCCCGGGAGCTAACTATGGCTACACCTTC.

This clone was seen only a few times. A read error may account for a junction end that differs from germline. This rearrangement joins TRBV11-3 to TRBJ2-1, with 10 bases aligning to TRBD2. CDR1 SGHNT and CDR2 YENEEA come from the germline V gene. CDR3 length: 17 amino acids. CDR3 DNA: TGTGCCAGTAGCTTAGATCGTCTAGCGGGAGTCGATAATGAGCAGTTCTTC. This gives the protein CASSLDRLAGVDNEQFF.

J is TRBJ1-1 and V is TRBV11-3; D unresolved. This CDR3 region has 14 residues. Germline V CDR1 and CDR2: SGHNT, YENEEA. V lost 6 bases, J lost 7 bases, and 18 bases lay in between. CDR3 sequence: CASSSFLREDEAFF. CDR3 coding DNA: TGTGCCAGCAGTTCCTTTCTACGGGAGGATGAAGCTTTCTTT.

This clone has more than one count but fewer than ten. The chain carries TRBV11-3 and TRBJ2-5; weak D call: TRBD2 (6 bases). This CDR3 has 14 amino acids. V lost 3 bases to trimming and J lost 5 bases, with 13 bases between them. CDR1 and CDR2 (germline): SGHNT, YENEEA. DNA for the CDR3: TGTGCCAGCAGCTTCCACCGGGAGTGGGAGACCCAGTACTTC. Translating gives CASSFHREWETQYF.

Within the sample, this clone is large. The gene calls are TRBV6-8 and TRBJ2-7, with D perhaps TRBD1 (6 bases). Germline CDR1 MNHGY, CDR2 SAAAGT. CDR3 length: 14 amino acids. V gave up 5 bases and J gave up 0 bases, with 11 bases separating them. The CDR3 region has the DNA TGTGCCAGCAGTGCGACAGGCAGCTCCTACGAGCAGTACTTC. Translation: CASSATGSSYEQYF.

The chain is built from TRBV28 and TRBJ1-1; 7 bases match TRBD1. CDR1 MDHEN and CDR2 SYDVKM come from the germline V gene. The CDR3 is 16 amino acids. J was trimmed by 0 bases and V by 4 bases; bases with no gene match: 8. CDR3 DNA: TGTGCCAGCAGTTCCACAAGGACAGGATTGAACACTGAAGCTTTCTTT. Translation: CASSSTRTGLNTEAFF.

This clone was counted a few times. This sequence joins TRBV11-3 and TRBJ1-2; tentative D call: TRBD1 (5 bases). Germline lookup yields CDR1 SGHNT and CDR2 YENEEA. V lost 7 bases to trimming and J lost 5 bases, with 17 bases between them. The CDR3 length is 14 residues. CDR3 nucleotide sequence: TGTGCCAGCACCCCTTGGGGCAGTTCATATGGCTACACCTTC. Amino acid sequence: CASTPWGSSYGYTF.